These 8 T cell receptor beta chains were all obtained from the same sample, sequenced in a study of shared clonotypes between healthy human individuals. The table came from immunoSEQ multiplex PCR; TCRdb's copy has only in-frame clones and leaves some out. The sample has some 2 million clones, about 95% seen once. Naive CD8 isolation took CD45RO-negative cells positively selected for CCR7 and excluded terminally differentiated effector memory CD45RA+ cells. The sample consisted of naive CD8+ T cells sorted from blood. These TCRs come from a man aged 18-30 years in good health.

The rearrangement joins TRBV9 to TRBJ2-7, with D perhaps assigned TRBD1 or TRBD2 (7 bases each). V dropped 3 bases and J dropped 0 bases, with 13 bases sitting between them. The germline V gene has CDR1 SGDLS and CDR2 YYNGEE. There are 15 residues in the CDR3. The CDR3 loop is CASSEGGTVSYEQYF. DNA of the CDR3: TGTGCCAGCAGCGAGGGGGGGACAGTCTCCTACGAGCAGTACTTC.

The genes are TRBV6-5 and TRBJ1-3; D unclear. CDR1 and CDR2 from the germline V gene are MNHEY and SVGAGI. Trimming pared 0 bases from V and 4 bases from J, leaving 4 bases between. The CDR3 is 13 amino acids. The CDR3 is CASSYSTGNTIYF. The DNA for the CDR3 is TGTGCCAGCAGTTACTCGACAGGAAACACCATATATTTT.

The chain recombines TRBV11-2 with TRBJ1-1, with a weak D call TRBD1 (5 bases). The CDR3 runs to 15 residues. Germline V lookup: CDR1 SGHAT, CDR2 FQNNGV. Trimming took 0 bases from V and 4 from J, leaving 12 bases between them. Here the CDR3 DNA reads TGTGCCAGCAGCTTAGATCCCGGGGCAAGCACTGAAGCTTTCTTT. Encoded protein: CASSLDPGASTEAFF.

The chain links TRBV2 to TRBJ2-3, with TRBD2 matching 10 bases. Germline V CDR1 and CDR2: SNHLY, FYNNEI. The CDR3 runs to 16 residues. V lost 2 bases, J lost 4 bases, and 6 bases stayed unmatched. The CDR3 bases are TGTGCCAGCAGTGAAAGGCTAGCGGGGGCCTCAGATACGCAGTATTTT. Its translation is CASSERLAGASDTQYF.

CDR3 in amino acids: CASSLSGPTPDTQYF. In DNA, the CDR3 is TGTGCCAGCAGCCTTAGCGGGCCCACACCAGATACGCAGTATTTT. The chain links TRBV5-4 to TRBJ2-3; TRBD2 matches at 7 bases. This CDR3 region has 15 residues. Trimming took 4 bases from V and 4 from J; bases not matched to a gene: 9. CDR1 SGHNT and CDR2 YYREEE come from the germline V gene (reference sequence). Based on the CDR3 plus reference TRBV5-4 and TRBJ2-3, the full variable domain is ETGVTQSPTHLIKTRGQQVTLRCSSQSGHNTVSWYQQALGQGPQFIFQYYREEENGRGNFPPRFSGLQFPNYSSELNVNALELDDSALYLCASSLSGPTPDTQYFGPGTRLTVL.

J is TRBJ2-7 and V is TRBV29-1, with D uncertain. Germline CDR1 and CDR2: SQVTM and ANQGSEA. Trimming cost V 4 bases and J 4 bases, with 11 bases left between them. This CDR3 comprises 12 residues. CDR3 DNA: TGCAGCGTTGGAGACAAGCTTTACGAGCAGTACTTC. It encodes CSVGDKLYEQYF.

V is TRBV2 and J is TRBJ2-7; the match to TRBD2 covers 13 bases. The CDR3 extends over 16 amino acids. Germline CDR1 and CDR2: SNHLY and FYNNEI. V lost 10 bases to trimming and J lost 0 bases; unmatched junction nucleotides: 9. CDR3 DNA sequence: TGTGCCACCTCAGGGACTAGCGGGACTTTCTCCTACGAGCAGTACTTC. As protein: CATSGTSGTFSYEQYF.

The rearrangement joins TRBV7-9 to TRBJ2-7; TRBD1 matches at 8 bases. This CDR3 has 15 amino acids. Trimming removed 4 bases from V and 2 bases from J; junction bases left unmatched: 7. CDR1 SEHNR and CDR2 FQNEAQ come from the germline V gene (reference sequence). DNA for the CDR3: TGTGCCAGCAGCTCGGGACAACAGGGGGCCTACGAGCAGTACTTC. Amino acid sequence: CASSSGQQGAYEQYF.